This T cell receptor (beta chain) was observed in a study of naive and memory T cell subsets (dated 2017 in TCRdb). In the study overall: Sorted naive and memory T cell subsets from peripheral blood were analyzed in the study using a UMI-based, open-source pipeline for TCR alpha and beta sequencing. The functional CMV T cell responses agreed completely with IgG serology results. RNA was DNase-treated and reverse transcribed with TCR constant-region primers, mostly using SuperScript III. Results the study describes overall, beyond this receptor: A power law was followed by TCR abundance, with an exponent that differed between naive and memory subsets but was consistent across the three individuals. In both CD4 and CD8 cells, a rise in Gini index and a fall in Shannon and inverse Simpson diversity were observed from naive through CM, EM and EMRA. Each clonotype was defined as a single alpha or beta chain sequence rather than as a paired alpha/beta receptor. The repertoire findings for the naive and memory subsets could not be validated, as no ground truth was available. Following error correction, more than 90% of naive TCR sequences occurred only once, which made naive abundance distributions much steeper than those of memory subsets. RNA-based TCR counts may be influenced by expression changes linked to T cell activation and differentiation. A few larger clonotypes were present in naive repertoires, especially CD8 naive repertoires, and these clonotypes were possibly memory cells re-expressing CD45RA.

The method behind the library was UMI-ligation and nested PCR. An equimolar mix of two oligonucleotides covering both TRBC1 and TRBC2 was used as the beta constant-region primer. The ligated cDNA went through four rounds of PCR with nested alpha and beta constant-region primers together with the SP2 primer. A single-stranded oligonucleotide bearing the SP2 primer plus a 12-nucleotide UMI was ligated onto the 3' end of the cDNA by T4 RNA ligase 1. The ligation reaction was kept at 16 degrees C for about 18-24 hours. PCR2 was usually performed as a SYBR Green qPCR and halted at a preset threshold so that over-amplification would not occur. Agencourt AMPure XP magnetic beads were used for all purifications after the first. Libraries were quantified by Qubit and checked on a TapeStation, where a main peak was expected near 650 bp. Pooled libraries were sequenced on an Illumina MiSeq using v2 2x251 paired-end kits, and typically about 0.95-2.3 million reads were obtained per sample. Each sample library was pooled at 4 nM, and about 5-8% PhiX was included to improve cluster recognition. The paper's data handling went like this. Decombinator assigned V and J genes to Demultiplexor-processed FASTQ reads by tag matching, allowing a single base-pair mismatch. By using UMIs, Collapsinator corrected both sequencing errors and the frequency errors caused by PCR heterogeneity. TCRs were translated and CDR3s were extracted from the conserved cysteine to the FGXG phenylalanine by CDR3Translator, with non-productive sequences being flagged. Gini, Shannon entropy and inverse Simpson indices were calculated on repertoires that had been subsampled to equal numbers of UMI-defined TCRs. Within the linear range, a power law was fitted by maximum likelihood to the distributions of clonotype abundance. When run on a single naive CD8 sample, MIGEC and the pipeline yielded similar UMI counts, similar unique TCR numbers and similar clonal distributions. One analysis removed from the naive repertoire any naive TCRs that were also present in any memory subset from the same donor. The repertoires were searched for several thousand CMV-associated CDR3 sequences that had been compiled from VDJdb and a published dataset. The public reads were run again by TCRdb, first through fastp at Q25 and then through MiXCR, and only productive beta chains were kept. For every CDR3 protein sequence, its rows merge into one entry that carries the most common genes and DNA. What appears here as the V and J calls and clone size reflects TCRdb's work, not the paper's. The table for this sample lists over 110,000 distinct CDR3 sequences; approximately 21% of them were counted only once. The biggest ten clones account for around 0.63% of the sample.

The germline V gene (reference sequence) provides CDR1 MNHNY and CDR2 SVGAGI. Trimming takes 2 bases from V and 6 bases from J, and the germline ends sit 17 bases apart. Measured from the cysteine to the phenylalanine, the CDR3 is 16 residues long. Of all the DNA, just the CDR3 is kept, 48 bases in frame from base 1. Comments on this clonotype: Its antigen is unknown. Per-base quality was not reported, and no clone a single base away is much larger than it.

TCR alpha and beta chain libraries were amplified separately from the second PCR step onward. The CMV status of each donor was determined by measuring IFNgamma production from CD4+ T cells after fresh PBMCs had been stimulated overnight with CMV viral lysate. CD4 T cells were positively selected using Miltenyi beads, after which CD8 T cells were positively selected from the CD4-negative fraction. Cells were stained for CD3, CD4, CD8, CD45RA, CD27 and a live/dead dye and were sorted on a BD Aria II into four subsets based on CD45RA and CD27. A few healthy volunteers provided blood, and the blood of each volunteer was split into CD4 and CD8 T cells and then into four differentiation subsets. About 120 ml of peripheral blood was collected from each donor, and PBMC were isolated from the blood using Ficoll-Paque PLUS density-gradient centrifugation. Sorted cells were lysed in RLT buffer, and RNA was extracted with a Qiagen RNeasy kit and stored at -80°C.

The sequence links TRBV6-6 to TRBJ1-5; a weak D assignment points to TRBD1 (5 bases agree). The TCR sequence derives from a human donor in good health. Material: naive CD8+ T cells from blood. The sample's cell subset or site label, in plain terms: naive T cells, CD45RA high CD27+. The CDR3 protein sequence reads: CASSYPRGGQGQPQHF. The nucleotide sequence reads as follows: TGTGCCAGCAGTTACCCAAGGGGAGGACAAGGTCAGCCCCAGCATTTT.